This TCR beta chain is from a study of long-term antiretroviral therapy in people with HIV. Study-level background: It was about a decade after the earliest samples that the 2015 immediate-ART recommendation appeared.

At survey level, the immunoSEQ assay was run in its v3.0 version. In sequencing, about 40,000-55,000 T-cell genomes per sample were targeted. Profiling relied on immunoSEQ multiplex PCR, and the TCRdb table lists in-frame clones only, not all of them. The table shows more than 30,000 clones, with more than 75% occurring only once. The V end was cut by 3 bases, the J end by 5 bases, with 11 bases between. This CDR3 is built from 14 residues. The germline V gene encodes CDR1 MNHEY and CDR2 SVGAGI. This TCR came from a young man with HIV. The specimen comprised unsorted PBMCs, sampled 1.9 years after starting antiretroviral therapy. The chain links TRBV6-5 to TRBJ1-5, with D hard to call. CDR3 sequence reads: CASSYYGRDQPQHF. The CDR3, as DNA: TGTGCCAGCAGTTATTATGGGAGGGATCAGCCCCAGCATTTT.